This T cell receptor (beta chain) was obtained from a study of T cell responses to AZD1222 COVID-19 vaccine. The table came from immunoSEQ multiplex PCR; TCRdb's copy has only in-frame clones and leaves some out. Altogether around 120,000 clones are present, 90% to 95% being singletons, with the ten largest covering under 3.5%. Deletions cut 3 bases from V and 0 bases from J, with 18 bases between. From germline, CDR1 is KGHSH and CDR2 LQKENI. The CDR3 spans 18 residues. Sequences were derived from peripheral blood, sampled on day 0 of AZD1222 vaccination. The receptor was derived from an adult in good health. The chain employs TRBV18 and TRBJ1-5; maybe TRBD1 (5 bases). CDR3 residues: CASSPGGLGSNSNQPQHF. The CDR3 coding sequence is TGTGCCAGCTCACCGGGGGGTCTAGGGTCTAATAGCAATCAGCCCCAGCATTTT.